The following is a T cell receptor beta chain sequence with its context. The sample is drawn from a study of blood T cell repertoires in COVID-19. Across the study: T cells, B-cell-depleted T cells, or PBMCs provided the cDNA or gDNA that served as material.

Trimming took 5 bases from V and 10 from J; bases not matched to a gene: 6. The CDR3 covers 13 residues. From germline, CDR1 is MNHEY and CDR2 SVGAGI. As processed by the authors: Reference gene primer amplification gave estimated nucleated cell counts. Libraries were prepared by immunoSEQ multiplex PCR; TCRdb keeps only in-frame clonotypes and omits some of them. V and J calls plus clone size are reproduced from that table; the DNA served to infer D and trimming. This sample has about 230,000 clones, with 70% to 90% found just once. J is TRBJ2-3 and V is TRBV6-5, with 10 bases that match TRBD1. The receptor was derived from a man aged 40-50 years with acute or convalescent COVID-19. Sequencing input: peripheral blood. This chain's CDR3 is CASSPPGQGSQYF. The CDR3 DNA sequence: TGTGCCAGCAGTCCCCCGGGACAGGGGTCGCAGTATTTT.